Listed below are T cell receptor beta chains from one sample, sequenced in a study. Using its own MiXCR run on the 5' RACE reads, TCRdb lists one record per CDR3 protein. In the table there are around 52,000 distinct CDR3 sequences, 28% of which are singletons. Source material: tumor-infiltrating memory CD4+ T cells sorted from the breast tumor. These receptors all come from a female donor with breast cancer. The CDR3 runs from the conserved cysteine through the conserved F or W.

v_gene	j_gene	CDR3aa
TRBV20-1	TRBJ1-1	CSARDAQGNTEAFF
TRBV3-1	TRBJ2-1	CASSQVTSQLHNEQFF
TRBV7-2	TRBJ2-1	CASSLDGYNEQFF
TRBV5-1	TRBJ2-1	CASRSAGSYNEQFF
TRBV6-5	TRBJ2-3	CASSSQRTGGRDTQYF
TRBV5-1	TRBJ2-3	CASSLAGSTDTQYF
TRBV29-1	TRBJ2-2	CSVHEGDPANTGELFF
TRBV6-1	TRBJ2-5	CASKEQGEVGVRETQYF
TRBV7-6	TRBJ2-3	CASSLEGHTQYF
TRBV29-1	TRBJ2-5	CSVVYGETQYF
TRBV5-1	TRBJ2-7	CASSLGTGGYEQYF
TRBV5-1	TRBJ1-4	CASSLDGLNEKLFF
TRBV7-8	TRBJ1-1	CASSQNQGNTEAFF
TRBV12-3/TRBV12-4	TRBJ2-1	CASSPLVPSIGYNEQFF
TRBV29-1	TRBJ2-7	CSARGVLYERQYF
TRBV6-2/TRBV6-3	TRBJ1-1	CASSYGQNTEAFF
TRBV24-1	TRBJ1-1	CATSRTGMNTEAFF
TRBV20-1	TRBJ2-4	CSAREKLSKNIQYF
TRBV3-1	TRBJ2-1	CASSPGGIYNEQFF
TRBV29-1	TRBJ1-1	CSVQGQIDTEAFF
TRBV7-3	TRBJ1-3	CASSPGPLSSGNTIYF
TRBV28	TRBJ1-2	CASSENAGVNYGYTF
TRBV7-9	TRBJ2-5	CASRRGVREETQYF
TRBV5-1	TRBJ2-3	CASSFSADHTQYF
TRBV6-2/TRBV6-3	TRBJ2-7	CAIGGTVIYEQYF
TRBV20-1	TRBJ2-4	CSASLSLRTGPKNIQYF
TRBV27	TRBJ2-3	CASSLLGGWTDTQYF
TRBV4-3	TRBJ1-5	CASSQDRLAGQPQHF
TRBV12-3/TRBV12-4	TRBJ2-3	CASSLGIDTQYF
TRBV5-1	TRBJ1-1	CASKRQAIAPIAAEAFF
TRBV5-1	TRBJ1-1	CASSLLTDRGTEAFF
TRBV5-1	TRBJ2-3	CASSFSDASTDTQYF
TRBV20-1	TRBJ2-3	CSASFGGGSDTQYF
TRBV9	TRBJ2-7	CASKRGPEENEQYF
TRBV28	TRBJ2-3	CASEGRSRSTDTQYF
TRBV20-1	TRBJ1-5	CSALPRGGGFQPQHF
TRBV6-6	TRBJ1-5	CASSYSRVEAQHF
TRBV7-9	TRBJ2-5	CASSPRTGGETQYF
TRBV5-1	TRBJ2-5	CASSFTSGRALETQYF
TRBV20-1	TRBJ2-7	CSAQPVAGDSSYEQYF
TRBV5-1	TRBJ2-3	CASSRDPRTGLAGVRADTQYF
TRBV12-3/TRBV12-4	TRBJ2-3	CASSQQGAADTQYF
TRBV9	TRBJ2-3	CASSVSDWATQYF
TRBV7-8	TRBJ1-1	CASGRGRGNTEAFF
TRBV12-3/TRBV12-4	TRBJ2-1	CASSRGSGSYNEQFF
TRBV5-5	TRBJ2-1	CASSFGGTSGRVQQFF
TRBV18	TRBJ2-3	CASSPPPSTDTQYF
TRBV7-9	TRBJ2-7	CASAPGGRSYEQYF
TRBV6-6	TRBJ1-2	CASSTGLGYGYTF
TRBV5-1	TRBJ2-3	CASSSRLATSDTQYF
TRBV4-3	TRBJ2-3	CASSQEVGGRNTQYF